The 14 T cell receptor beta chains below were found in one sample sequenced in a study of blood T cell repertoires in COVID-19. Sequencing was performed with immunoSEQ multiplex PCR; in TCRdb, only in-frame clones are kept and a portion is missing. The sample has some 150,000 clones; approximately 84% are singletons. Sequencing used peripheral blood. Every receptor here comes from a woman of 80 years or more in a cohort sampled during active or convalescent COVID-19.

In its sample, this clone was seen once. J is TRBJ2-2 and V is TRBV28, with 10 positions matching TRBD1. This CDR3 comprises 15 residues. Trimming cost V 3 bases and J 4 bases; bases outside gene matches: 2. The V gene's germline CDR1 is MDHEN and CDR2 SYDVKM. The CDR3 protein is CASSFGTGVTGELFF. CDR3 sequence (DNA): TGTGCCAGCAGTTTCGGGACAGGGGTCACCGGGGAGCTGTTTTTT.

V is TRBV5-6 and J is TRBJ2-1; no clear D gene. Trimming left V 4 bases short and J 7 bases short, with 9 bases between. There are 12 residues in the CDR3. Germline V CDR1 and CDR2: SGHDT, YYEEEE. CDR3 in amino acids: CASSRRGNEQFF. DNA of the CDR3: TGTGCCAGCAGCCGTAGAGGTAATGAGCAGTTCTTC.

V and J are TRBV19 and TRBJ1-2; D possibly corresponds to TRBD1 (6 bases). This CDR3 is 14 amino acids long. The germline V and J ends were trimmed by 3 bases and 4 bases, with 12 bases remaining between them. Germline V gene data show CDR1 as LNHDA and CDR2 as SQIVND (reference sequence). Here the CDR3 DNA reads TGTGCCAGTAGTATTCTACAGGGTATCTATGGCTACACCTTC. Its translation: CASSILQGIYGYTF.

The chain couples TRBV6-2 or TRBV6-3 to TRBJ2-7; TRBD1 matches at 9 bases. CDR1 is MNHEY and CDR2 is SVGEGT in the germline V gene. The junction had 7 bases not matched to a gene; V was cut back by 0 bases and J by 7 bases. The CDR3 totals 15 residues. The CDR3: CASSYSAGTGNEQYV. The DNA for the CDR3 is TGTGCCAGCAGTTACTCGGCCGGGACAGGGAATGAGCAGTACGTC.

The chain has TRBV27 and TRBJ1-1; 7 bases line up with TRBD1. V was pared by 6 bases and J by 4 bases, with 8 bases of the junction left unmatched. CDR1 and CDR2 (germline): MNHEY, SMNVEV (reference sequence). The CDR3 length is 14 residues. CDR3 nucleotides: TGTGCCAGCAGACGTATCAGGGGGAGCACTGAAGCTTTCTTT. The encoded protein is CASRRIRGSTEAFF.

The rearrangement joins TRBV18 to TRBJ1-1; no firm D call. Germline CDR1 reads KGHSH; CDR2 reads LQKENI. There are 13 residues in the CDR3. V lost 5 bases, J lost 0 bases, and 7 bases lay in between. CDR3 nucleotides: TGTGCCAGCTCAGTCTCAGTGAACACTGAAGCTTTCTTT. Its translation is CASSVSVNTEAFF.

V gene TRBV7-9 combines with J gene TRBJ1-1, with D unresolved. The CDR3 is made up of 13 amino acids. The germline V gene encodes CDR1 SEHNR and CDR2 FQNEAQ (reference sequence). V shed 6 bases and J shed 2 bases, with 10 bases lying between them. Here the CDR3 DNA reads TGTGCCAGCAGGGCAGGCGATAACACTGAAGCTTTCTTT. Its translation is CASRAGDNTEAFF.

This clone is a singleton in its sample. The chain joins TRBV7-8 to TRBJ2-3; 8 bases map to TRBD2. This CDR3 contains 17 residues. The junction had 13 bases not matched to a gene; V was cut back by 8 bases and J by 0 bases. Per the germline V gene, CDR1 is SGHVS and CDR2 is FQNEAQ. The CDR3 DNA follows: TGTGCCAGCTCCCCAAGGGGCGGGGGGTTTAGCACAGATACGCAGTATTTT. Encoded protein: CASSPRGGGFSTDTQYF.

The J gene is TRBJ1-6, the V gene TRBV7-7; 7 nucleotides line up with TRBD1. J gave up 7 bases and V 1 base, and 10 bases lay outside the gene matches. Germline-derived CDR1 and CDR2 are SSHAT and FNYEAQ (reference sequence). This CDR3 has 17 residues. CDR3 sequence: CASSLVVRGLNNSPLHF. The DNA of the CDR3 is TGTGCCAGCAGCTTAGTTGTGAGGGGGCTTAACAATTCACCCCTCCACTTT.

The chain is built from TRBV6-6 and TRBJ1-2, with TRBD1 identical over 7 bases. The V segment lost 7 bases and the J segment 4 bases; nucleotides outside the gene matches: 12. This CDR3 contains 15 residues. In germline, CDR1 is MNHNY, CDR2 SVGAGI (reference sequence). Here the CDR3 reads CASTKDRSDPYGYTF. In nucleotides, the CDR3 is TGTGCCAGCACAAAGGACAGGTCAGACCCCTATGGCTACACCTTC.

The V and J genes are TRBV5-1 and TRBJ1-2; a possible D gene is TRBD1 (5 bases). The CDR3 runs 12 residues. Trimming removed 3 bases at V and 7 bases at J, with 10 bases between. The germline V gene has CDR1 SGHRS and CDR2 YFSETQ. CDR3 sequence reads: CASSYDRSGYTF. CDR3 coding DNA: TGCGCCAGCAGCTACGACAGATCTGGCTACACCTTC. Full variable domain (missing parts from reference TRBV5-1 and TRBJ1-2): KAGVTQTPRYLIKTRGQQVTLSCSPISGHRSVSWYQQTPGQGLQFLFEYFSETQRNKGNFPGRFSGRQFSNSRSEMNVSTLELGDSALYLCASSYDRSGYTFGSGTRLTVV.

This chain joins TRBV10-1 and TRBJ2-1; D may be TRBD2 (5 bases). The germline V gene encodes CDR1 WNHNN and CDR2 SYGVQD (reference sequence). V lost 0 bases, J lost 4 bases, and 19 bases lay in between. The CDR3 length is 18 residues. DNA of the CDR3: TGCGCCAGCAGTGAGTCCGGCGGTTTCGGGGATTCATACAATGAGCAGTTCTTC. It is translated as CASSESGGFGDSYNEQFF.

This clone was picked up a small number of times. The rearrangement links TRBV6-6 to TRBJ2-7; the D is unclear. The CDR3 spans 14 residues. Germline-derived CDR1 and CDR2 are MNHNY and SVGAGI (reference sequence). Trimming cost V 0 bases and J 6 bases, with 12 bases left between them. The CDR3 DNA is TGTGCCAGCAGTTACTCGACTCCGGAAGGCGAGCAGTACGTC. It yields the protein CASSYSTPEGEQYV.

This clone was seen a handful of times. The rearrangement links TRBV29-1 to TRBJ1-1; TRBD1 matches 8 bases. This CDR3 has 12 residues. V lost 7 bases, J lost 7 bases, and 8 bases stayed unmatched. CDR1 and CDR2 from the germline V gene are SQVTM and ANQGSEA. In DNA form, the CDR3 reads TGCAGCGCCCGACAGGGGAGTATTGAAGCTTTCTTT. It specifies CSARQGSIEAFF.